Presented here are 13 T cell receptor beta chains from one specimen sequenced in a study of human T cells and chemical hapten exposure. As for time point: patch test 3, about 24 weeks after DPC sensitization. Stated treatment: therapeutic diphenylcyclopropenone sensitization with weekly scalp DPC. Total RNA was isolated from unfractionated whole blood. One entry per CDR3 protein results from TCRdb running MiXCR on the RACE reads. The sample contains some 39,000 distinct CDR3 sequences, around 9.5% of which appear only once. The sample in question was whole blood, obtained in connection with sensitization to the hapten diphenylcyclopropenone (DPC). These TCRs come from a man aged 45-60 years with alopecia areata. Some clones in this sample may be carry-over from other donors' samples.

This clonotype has ten or more counts. The chain joins TRBV10-1 to TRBJ1-1, with a possible D match to TRBD1 (5 bases). The CDR3 has 13 residues. Deletions cut 7 bases from V and 1 base from J, with 10 bases between. Germline V gene data show CDR1 as WNHNN and CDR2 as SYGVQD (reference sequence). The CDR3 nucleotides read TGCGCCAGCATGGGGCCCGCGAACACTGAAGCTTTCTTT. It codes for CASMGPANTEAFF.

This clonotype was observed a handful of times. The V call is TRBV7-6, the J call TRBJ1-4; 10 nucleotides agree with TRBD1. V dropped 5 bases and J dropped 0; count of bases not matched to a gene: 6. In germline, CDR1 is SGHVS, CDR2 FNYEAQ. The CDR3 is made up of 17 amino acids. This CDR3 is CASSRRDRGATNEKLFF. In nucleotides, the CDR3 is TGTGCCAGCAGCCGCCGGGACAGGGGTGCAACTAATGAAAAACTGTTTTTT.

This clonotype was seen at least ten times. This sequence joins TRBV6-5 and TRBJ2-7; 9 nucleotides align to TRBD1. Trimming cost V 2 bases and J 4 bases; bases outside gene matches: 6. The germline gives CDR1 MNHEY, CDR2 SVGAGI. This CDR3 contains 15 residues. In DNA form, the CDR3 reads TGTGCCAGCAGTTACGAAGGGACAGGGAGGTACGAGCAGTACTTC. Protein sequence: CASSYEGTGRYEQYF.

V gene TRBV12-3 or TRBV12-4 combines with J gene TRBJ2-3; TRBD2 matches 7 bases. J was trimmed by 1 base and V by 4 bases; bases with no gene match: 2. There are 14 residues in the CDR3. The CDR3 region is CASSSGRRTDTQYF. In DNA, the CDR3 is TGTGCCAGCAGTTCCGGGAGGCGCACAGATACGCAGTATTTT.

The V call is TRBV29-1, the J call TRBJ2-3; D is perhaps TRBD1 (5 bases). The germline CDR1 and CDR2 sequences are SQVTM and ANQGSEA. The V and J ends lost 0 bases and 4 bases respectively, with 11 bases between them. The CDR3 has 14 amino acids. CDR3 sequence (DNA): TGCAGCGTTGAAGATCGAAGGGGCGCAGATACGCAGTATTTT. Translating it yields CSVEDRRGADTQYF.

This sequence joins TRBV7-7 and TRBJ2-2; 8 bases agree with TRBD2. Germline V CDR1 and CDR2: SSHAT, FNYEAQ (reference sequence). Germline trimming cut 5 bases from V and 4 bases from J; bases unmatched to any gene: 6. The CDR3 has 15 amino acids. In DNA, the CDR3 is TGTGCCAGCAGCCAGTTAGCGGGAACCACCGGGGAGCTGTTTTTT. It encodes CASSQLAGTTGELFF.

Ten or more counts support this clonotype. The chain has TRBV4-1 and TRBJ1-1; D is unresolved. Germline values: CDR1 MGHRA, CDR2 YSYEKL. The CDR3 sequence is 14 residues long. V lost 0 bases and J lost 8, with 13 bases in between. The CDR3 protein is CASSQEGGRREAFF. Written as DNA, the CDR3 is TGCGCCAGCAGCCAAGAAGGAGGGAGGAGGGAAGCTTTCTTT.

V usage is TRBV20-1 and J usage is TRBJ2-7; maybe TRBD1 (6 bases). V dropped 5 bases and J dropped 5 bases, with 13 bases sitting between them. The germline V gene has CDR1 DFQATT and CDR2 SNEGSKA (reference sequence). CDR3 length: 12 amino acids. CDR3: CSAYREADEQYF. CDR3 bases: TGCAGTGCTTACAGGGAAGCCGACGAGCAGTACTTC.

As to this clonotype: Possible read error: a much larger clone is one base away. The gene calls are TRBV9 and TRBJ2-7, with TRBD2 matching 8 bases. Germline V gives CDR1 SGDLS, CDR2 YYNGEE. This CDR3 is built from 14 residues. Germline trimming cut 2 bases from V and 4 bases from J; bases unmatched to any gene: 5. CDR3 in DNA: TGTGCCAGCAGCGTTTGGACTAGCACTTACGAGCAGTACTTC. Amino acid sequence: CASSVWTSTYEQYF.

This clonotype was counted between two and nine times. J is TRBJ2-3 and V is TRBV3-1; no clear D gene. Germline V gives CDR1 LGHDT, CDR2 YNNKEL (reference sequence). CDR3 length: 13 residues. The V end was cut by 0 bases, the J end by 6 bases, with 7 bases between. The CDR3: CASSQDTGDTQYF. The CDR3 DNA is TGTGCCAGCAGCCAAGATACCGGGGATACGCAGTATTTT.

This clonotype was seen repeatedly, ten times or more. The chain employs TRBV12-3 or TRBV12-4 and TRBJ1-5; 12 positions match TRBD1. V lost 6 bases to trimming and J lost 5 bases; unmatched junction nucleotides: 5. This CDR3 has 15 amino acids. The CDR3 sequence: CASSEGTGGYQPQHF. CDR3 coding DNA: TGTGCCAGCAGCGAAGGGACAGGGGGCTATCAGCCCCAGCATTTT.

This clonotype was counted ten times or more. This sequence joins TRBV29-1 and TRBJ2-3, with D uncertain. The CDR3 is 14 amino acids. Germline loops: CDR1 SQVTM, CDR2 ANQGSEA. V was pared by 4 bases and J by 2 bases, with 13 bases between. The CDR3 spells CSVVPGGFTDTQYF. CDR3 DNA: TGCAGCGTTGTTCCGGGTGGGTTCACAGATACGCAGTATTTT.

This clonotype has ten or more counts. The CDR3 region has the DNA TGTGCCAGCAGCTCGCGTCACGGTGAGCAGTTCTTC. Residues: CASSSRHGEQFF. This sequence joins TRBV4-2 and TRBJ2-1, with unresolved D. CDR3 length: 12 residues. Germline lookup yields CDR1 LGHNA and CDR2 YNFKEQ. The V end lost 5 bases, the J end lost 9 bases, and 11 bases lay between the germline ends.